Below, 29 T cell receptor beta chains from the same sample are listed, as sequenced in a study of blood T cell repertoires in COVID-19. TCRdb's table, derived via immunoSEQ multiplex PCR, lists solely in-frame clones and lacks some. The sample gives nearly 80,000 clones, 80% of which show up once; 5.8% is in the top ten. The sequenced sample consisted of peripheral blood. These receptors came from a man aged 60 to 75 with active or convalescent COVID-19.

The chain carries TRBV11-2 and TRBJ1-3, with 8 bases aligning to TRBD1. The V segment lost 4 bases and the J segment 0 bases; nucleotides outside the gene matches: 2. The CDR3 has 15 amino acids. CDR1 and CDR2 (germline): SGHAT, FQNNGV. CDR3 sequence reads: CASSWTGHSGNTIYF. CDR3 nucleotides: TGTGCCAGCAGCTGGACAGGGCACTCTGGAAACACCATATATTTT. Full variable domain (outside the CDR3, taken from reference TRBV11-2 and TRBJ1-3): EAGVAQSPRYKIIEKRQSVAFWCNPISGHATLYWYQQILGQGPKLLIQFQNNGVVDDSQLPKDRFSAERLKGVDSTLKIQPAKLEDSAVYLCASSWTGHSGNTIYFGEGSWLTVV.

CDR3 residues: CASSHRWSDGNEQFF. The CDR3 region has the DNA TGCGCCAGCAGCCACCGGTGGAGTGACGGGAATGAGCAGTTCTTC. The chain is built from TRBV4-1 and TRBJ2-1; no reliable D call. Trimming pared 3 bases from V and 7 bases from J, leaving 16 bases between. This CDR3 comprises 15 residues. CDR1 is MGHRA, CDR2 YSYEKL, per germline.

This chain links TRBV24-1 with TRBJ2-2; weak D call: TRBD1 (5 bases). This CDR3 contains 16 residues. Between the trimmed V and J ends, which lost 3 bases and 1 base, there was a span of 11 bases. The germline V gene encodes CDR1 KGHDR and CDR2 SFDVKD. CDR3 nucleotide sequence: TGTGCCACCAGTGATCGGACCACAGGGAACACCGGGGAGCTGTTTTTT. It codes for CATSDRTTGNTGELFF.

The chain has TRBV5-5 and TRBJ2-7; perhaps TRBD2 as D (5 bases). CDR1 and CDR2 (germline): SGHKS, YYEKEE (reference sequence). V was pared by 1 base and J by 0 bases, with 14 bases between. This CDR3 is 16 amino acids long. CDR3 in amino acids: CASSLTLAGGSYEQYF. The CDR3 DNA sequence: TGTGCCAGCAGCTTGACCTTGGCAGGAGGCTCCTACGAGCAGTACTTC.

The V call is TRBV5-1, the J call TRBJ2-1; possible D gene TRBD2, 6 bases. Trimming shortened V by 0 bases and J by 7 bases, and 14 bases separated the two germline ends. The CDR3 is 15 amino acids. In germline, CDR1 is SGHRS, CDR2 YFSETQ. The CDR3, as DNA: TGCGCCAGCAGCTTGGCTGGCGGGGTCGGGAATGAGCAGTTCTTC. Its translation: CASSLAGGVGNEQFF.

The chain carries TRBV3-1 (or the pseudogene TRBV3-2) and TRBJ1-4, with D maybe TRBD1 (5 bases). The CDR3 length is 14 residues. The V end lost 6 bases, the J end lost 0 bases, and 8 bases lay between the germline ends. The germline gives CDR1 LGHDT, CDR2 YNNKEL (reference sequence). The CDR3 loop is CASRRRATNEKLFF. The DNA for the CDR3 is TGTGCCAGCAGACGCAGGGCAACTAATGAAAAACTGTTTTTT.

J is TRBJ2-3 and V is TRBV11-2; tentatively, D is TRBD2 (6 bases). This CDR3 is 15 amino acids long. Germline V lookup: CDR1 SGHAT, CDR2 FQNNGV. Trimming cost V 2 bases and J 7 bases, with 16 bases left between them. This CDR3 reads CASSLSRTGGYTQYF. The CDR3 coding sequence is TGTGCCAGCAGCTTATCGCGGACCGGGGGATATACGCAGTATTTT.

The V call is TRBV6-1, the J call TRBJ1-1; possible D gene TRBD1, 5 bases. The CDR3 consists of 13 residues. V was pared by 2 bases and J by 3 bases, with 7 bases between. The V gene's germline CDR1 is MNHNS and CDR2 SASEGT. In DNA form, the CDR3 reads TGTGCCAGCAGTGAAAGCAGGGACACTGAAGCTTTCTTT. Translating it yields CASSESRDTEAFF.

The chain is built from TRBV7-2 and TRBJ1-6, with 10 bases lining up with TRBD1. V trimming: 1 base; J trimming: 2 bases; junction bases outside the gene matches: 2. This CDR3 is built from 17 residues. Germline lookup yields CDR1 SGHTA and CDR2 FQGNSA. CDR3 sequence (DNA): TGTGCCAGCAGCTTAGGGGACAGGGGAACCTATAATTCACCCCTCCACTTT. This encodes CASSLGDRGTYNSPLHF.

The chain joins TRBV19 to TRBJ1-1; 7 nucleotides align to TRBD1. CDR1 is LNHDA and CDR2 is SQIVND in the germline V gene (reference sequence). The CDR3 is 15 residues long. The J segment lost 6 bases and the V segment lost 3 bases, leaving 10 bases of the junction unmatched. Here the CDR3 DNA reads TGTGCCAGTAGTATGTCTTTATGGACAGGACCTGAAGCTTTCTTT. This translates into CASSMSLWTGPEAFF.

The chain employs TRBV19 and TRBJ1-1, with D perhaps TRBD1 (5 bases). Germline V lookup: CDR1 LNHDA, CDR2 SQIVND (reference sequence). CDR3 size: 14 residues. V lost 3 bases and J 6 bases, leaving 14 bases between the germline ends. The CDR3 DNA follows: TGTGCCAGTAGTATGGGGGGGTCCTTCGCTGAAGCTTTCTTT. Its translation is CASSMGGSFAEAFF.

The chain links TRBV29-1 to TRBJ1-1; possible D gene TRBD1, 6 bases. In germline, CDR1 is SQVTM, CDR2 ANQGSEA. Trimming shortened V by 3 bases and J by 0 bases, and 11 bases separated the two germline ends. This CDR3 is 14 amino acids long. The CDR3 DNA is TGCAGCGTTGAGTATAGGGGGATGAACACTGAAGCTTTCTTT. Protein sequence: CSVEYRGMNTEAFF.

The J gene is TRBJ2-5, the V gene TRBV6-6; D remains ambiguous. CDR3 length: 14 amino acids. V gave up 2 bases and J gave up 5 bases, with 12 bases separating them. Germline V gene sequence: CDR1 MNHNY, CDR2 SVGAGI (reference sequence). CDR3 nucleotide sequence: TGTGCCAGCAGTTACGCGGAACCTGGTGAGACCCAGTACTTC. Amino acid sequence: CASSYAEPGETQYF.

The chain carries TRBV7-2 and TRBJ1-3, with TRBD1 as a possible D gene (6 bases). The V gene lost 5 bases and the J gene lost 2 bases, with 16 bases spanning the gap. Germline CDR1 and CDR2: SGHTA and FQGNSA. The CDR3 totals 16 residues. The CDR3 is CASSLAGRGTGNTIYF. CDR3 DNA: TGTGCCAGCAGCCTGGCGGGGAGGGGGACTGGAAACACCATATATTTT.

The DNA of the CDR3 is TGTGCCAGCAGCCCAACCCCGGACAGACACTACTATGGCTACACCTTC. It is translated as CASSPTPDRHYYGYTF. V usage is TRBV7-2 and J usage is TRBJ1-2, with D tentatively TRBD1 (6 bases). The germline V and J ends were trimmed by 5 bases and 3 bases, with 19 bases remaining between them. CDR3 length: 16 amino acids. Germline CDR1 reads SGHTA; CDR2 reads FQGNSA.

The J gene is TRBJ1-4, the V gene TRBV7-2, with 9 bases aligning to TRBD1. This CDR3 contains 15 residues. The junction had 10 bases not matched to a gene; V was cut back by 8 bases and J by 6 bases. The germline gives CDR1 SGHTA, CDR2 FQGNSA. The CDR3 here is CASALVGTGHEKLFF. The CDR3 region has the DNA TGTGCCAGCGCCTTAGTCGGGACAGGGCATGAAAAACTGTTTTTT.

The genes are TRBV5-6 and TRBJ2-2; TRBD2 is a possible D gene (6 bases). This CDR3 region has 16 residues. V was trimmed by 0 bases and J by 0 bases, leaving 9 bases between them. The germline V gene encodes CDR1 SGHDT and CDR2 YYEEEE. CDR3 DNA sequence: TGTGCCAGCAGCTTGGGGGGGGACCCGAACACCGGGGAGCTGTTTTTT. It yields the protein CASSLGGDPNTGELFF.

V usage is TRBV15 and J usage is TRBJ2-2; 12 bases match TRBD2. J gave up 7 bases and V 2 bases, and 5 bases lay outside the gene matches. CDR1 is LNHNV, CDR2 YYDKDF, per germline (reference sequence). The CDR3 is made up of 16 amino acids. The CDR3 region has the DNA TGTGCCACCAGCAGACATACTAGCGGGGGGATCGGGGAGCTGTTTTTT. Protein sequence: CATSRHTSGGIGELFF.

V usage is TRBV30 and J usage is TRBJ2-6; 8 nucleotides line up with TRBD1. This CDR3 spans 19 amino acids. The J segment lost 1 base and the V segment lost 1 base, leaving 12 bases of the junction unmatched. CDR1 and CDR2 (germline): GTSNPN, SVGIG (reference sequence). The CDR3 spells CAWSGLRGQGLSGANVLTF. For the CDR3, the DNA is TGTGCCTGGAGTGGGCTTAGAGGACAGGGATTGTCTGGGGCCAACGTCCTGACTTTC. Variable domain in full (rest from reference TRBV30 and TRBJ2-6): SQTIHQWPATLVQPVGSPLSLECTVEGTSNPNLYWYRQAAGRGLQLLFYSVGIGQISSEVPQNLSASRPQDRQFILSSKKLLLSDSGFYLCAWSGLRGQGLSGANVLTFGAGSRLTVL.

The genes are TRBV9 and TRBJ2-5; D might be TRBD1 (6 bases). Deletions cut 4 bases from V and 3 bases from J, with 25 bases between. The CDR3 is made up of 18 amino acids. Germline CDR1 reads SGDLS; CDR2 reads YYNGEE. CDR3 in amino acids: CASSPSGSPGQGEETQYF. DNA for the CDR3: TGTGCCAGCAGCCCCTCAGGCTCCCCGGGACAAGGGGAAGAGACCCAGTACTTC.

The chain uses TRBV15 and TRBJ2-5; D call uncertain. Trimming pared 3 bases from V and 5 bases from J, leaving 10 bases between. CDR1 and CDR2 (germline): LNHNV, YYDKDF (reference sequence). The CDR3 spans 13 residues. CDR3 in DNA: TGTGCCACCAGCAGGAGTCCGGAGGAGACCCAGTACTTC. It encodes CATSRSPEETQYF.

Here the CDR3 DNA reads TGTGCCAGCAGCTTGAACGGACTAGCGGGGGGCATGGCAGATACGCAGTATTTT. Amino acid sequence: CASSLNGLAGGMADTQYF. The chain joins TRBV7-2 to TRBJ2-3, with 14 bases lining up with TRBD2. V lost 3 bases to trimming and J lost 4 bases; unmatched junction nucleotides: 9. The CDR3 has 18 residues. Germline CDR1 is SGHTA and CDR2 is FQGNSA.

This clone showed up just once. The chain recombines TRBV6-5 with TRBJ1-5, with D possibly TRBD1 on 5 matching bases. Trimming took 5 bases from V and 4 from J, leaving 9 bases between them. This CDR3 is 13 amino acids long. Looked up from germline, CDR1 is MNHEY and CDR2 is SVGAGI. CDR3 amino acids: CASSRQPNQPQHF. The CDR3 DNA reads TGTGCCAGCAGTAGACAGCCAAATCAGCCCCAGCATTTT.

The CDR3 protein is CATSREQVNSPLHF. DNA for the CDR3: TGTGCCACCAGCAGAGAACAGGTTAATTCACCCCTCCACTTT. The chain joins TRBV15 to TRBJ1-6, with D possibly TRBD1 on 5 matching bases. The length of the CDR3 is 14 residues. Germline values: CDR1 LNHNV, CDR2 YYDKDF (reference sequence). V lost 0 bases and J lost 6, with 6 bases in between.

The rearrangement joins TRBV6-6 to TRBJ1-2; perhaps TRBD1 as D (6 bases). The ends were cut back, 2 bases at V and 0 bases at J, with 10 bases in the middle. CDR3 length: 15 residues. CDR1 MNHNY and CDR2 SVGAGI come from the germline V gene (reference sequence). Here the CDR3 reads CASSYGSGANYGYTF. CDR3 sequence (DNA): TGTGCCAGCAGTTACGGGTCAGGGGCTAACTATGGCTACACCTTC.

A few counts support this clone. The chain employs TRBV7-2 and TRBJ2-2, with 7 positions matching TRBD2. The trim removed 5 bases at V and 3 bases at J, leaving 6 bases unmatched. Looked up from germline, CDR1 is SGHTA and CDR2 is FQGNSA. There are 15 residues in the CDR3. CDR3 amino acids: CASSRREGDTGELFF. The CDR3 nucleotides are TGTGCCAGCAGCCGGAGGGAGGGTGACACCGGGGAGCTGTTTTTT.

V and J are TRBV11-2 and TRBJ2-5; 10 bases match TRBD2. The germline gives CDR1 SGHAT, CDR2 FQNNGV. The CDR3 extends over 17 amino acids. V gave up 4 bases and J gave up 2 bases; unmatched junction bases: 10. As DNA, the CDR3 is TGTGCCAGCAGCTCCGGAGCTAGCGGGGGAACACAAGAGACCCAGTACTTC. Its protein is CASSSGASGGTQETQYF.

The chain is built from TRBV3-1 (or the pseudogene TRBV3-2) and TRBJ2-3; 8 bases are shared with TRBD2. CDR1 and CDR2 (germline): LGHDT, YNNKEL (reference sequence). The CDR3 loop spans 16 amino acids. The V gene end was trimmed by 1 base and the J gene end by 3 bases; junction bases not matched to a gene: 6. The CDR3 sequence: CASSQASGGVTDTQYF. The CDR3 nucleotides are TGTGCCAGCAGCCAAGCCAGCGGGGGAGTGACAGATACGCAGTATTTT.

The genes are TRBV5-6 and TRBJ1-2; weak D call: TRBD1 (6 bases). Germline CDR1 reads SGHDT; CDR2 reads YYEEEE. The CDR3 is 17 residues long. V was shortened by 4 bases and J by 0 bases, with 19 bases between the two germline ends. In DNA form, the CDR3 reads TGTGCCAGCAGCCCAACTGGACAGATTCGAGCTAACTATGGCTACACCTTC. This sequence encodes CASSPTGQIRANYGYTF.